This TCR beta chain was retrieved from a study of CD8 T cells in Susac syndrome. Broader study findings: The study acknowledged a relatively small number of individuals in its TCR sequencing and HLA analysis.

With random hexamers, 0.5 to 1 ug RNA was reverse transcribed. By means of immunoSEQ multiplex PCR, TCR beta CDR3 spanning 54 Vbeta and 13 Jbeta underwent amplification. TCRdb reprocessed the immunoSEQ multiplex PCR reads with MiXCR, giving one entry per CDR3 protein. In the table there are about 130,000 distinct CDR3 sequences, around 94% of which are singletons. Germline V gene data show CDR1 as SGDLS and CDR2 as YYNGEE. The trim removed 4 bases at V and 2 bases at J, leaving 9 bases unmatched. CDR3 length: 15 amino acids. Turning to this clonotype: The antigen is not known.

The multiple sclerosis controls were treatment-naive patients, and their relapsing-remitting disease was stable or active. TEMRA cells were enriched by FACS, and CD4+ and CD8+ T cells were negatively isolated. Sequencing was performed on CD4+ T cells from PBMCs. The chain employs TRBV9 and TRBJ2-7, with 7 bases fitting TRBD2. The receptor's source is a human donor with multiple sclerosis. The CDR3 is CASSPYTSETYEQYF. In DNA, the CDR3 is TGTGCCAGCAGCCCATACACTAGCGAGACCTACGAGCAGTACTTC.